This T cell receptor beta chain was recorded in a study of patients and donors after allogeneic stem cell transplantation. The CDR3 has 14 residues. V shed 1 base and J shed 5 bases, with 11 bases lying between them. The germline CDR1 and CDR2 sequences are MNHEY and SVGAGI. TCRdb passed the RT-PCR reads through MiXCR, listing each CDR3 protein once. The repertoire holds about 110,000 distinct CDR3 sequences, with around 35% as singletons. The material sequenced was blood, either unsorted or a sorted T cell fraction (not recorded which). This sequence was found in a human donor who was either an allogeneic HSCT recipient or a stem cell or donor lymphocyte infusion donor (not recorded which). It is not recorded whose cells these are; they may come from a transplant donor. The genes are TRBV6-5 and TRBJ1-1; a weak D match, TRBD1 (5 bases). The CDR3, as DNA: TGTGCCAGCAGTTACTGGGGCAGGGAGACTGAAGCTTTCTTT. This translates into CASSYWGRETEAFF.